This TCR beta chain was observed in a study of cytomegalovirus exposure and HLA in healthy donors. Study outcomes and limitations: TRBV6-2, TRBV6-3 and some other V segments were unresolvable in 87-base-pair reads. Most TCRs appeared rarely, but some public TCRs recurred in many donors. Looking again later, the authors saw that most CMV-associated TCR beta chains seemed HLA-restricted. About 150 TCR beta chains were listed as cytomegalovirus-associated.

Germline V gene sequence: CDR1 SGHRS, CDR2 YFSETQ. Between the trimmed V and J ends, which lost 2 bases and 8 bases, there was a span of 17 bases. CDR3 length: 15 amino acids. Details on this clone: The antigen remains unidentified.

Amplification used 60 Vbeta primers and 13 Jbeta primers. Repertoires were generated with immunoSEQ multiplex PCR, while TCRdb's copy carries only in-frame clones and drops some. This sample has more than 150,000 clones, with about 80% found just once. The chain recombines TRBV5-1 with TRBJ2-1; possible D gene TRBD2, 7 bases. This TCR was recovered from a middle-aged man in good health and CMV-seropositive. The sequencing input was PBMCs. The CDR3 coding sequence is TGCGCCAGCAGCTTTTTGGGGGGGCCCGGCGATGAGCAGTTCTTC. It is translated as CASSFLGGPGDEQFF.